The 32 T cell receptor beta chains below all came from one sample that was sequenced in a study of T cells in Graves' hyperthyroidism and ophthalmopathy. Using RNA transcripts as the source, TCR beta CDR3 regions were amplified. The HTBI primer set served for first-round RT-PCR of the TCR CDR3. Using its own MiXCR run on the multiplex PCR reads, TCRdb lists one record per CDR3 protein. Of roughly 180,000 distinct CDR3 sequences listed, approximately 9% are singletons. The sample taken for sequencing was blood. The receptor set was obtained from a woman between 18 and 29 years old with Graves' hyperthyroidism that later progressed to Graves' ophthalmopathy.

This clonotype was picked up many times. The rearrangement joins TRBV28 to TRBJ2-5; no reliable D call. CDR1 is MDHEN and CDR2 is SYDVKM in the germline V gene. The CDR3 runs 13 residues. Trimming took off 3 bases at V and 5 bases at J, with 10 bases between the two ends. Here the CDR3 DNA reads TGTGCCAGCAGTTTGCCGGGTCTTGAGACCCAGTACTTC. Translating gives CASSLPGLETQYF.

In its sample, this clonotype was seen many times. The chain has TRBV15 and TRBJ2-7, with a possible D match to TRBD2 (5 bases). CDR1 and CDR2 from the germline V gene are LNHNV and YYDKDF (reference sequence). Trimming cost V 5 bases and J 4 bases, with 15 bases left between them. CDR3 length: 14 residues. This chain's CDR3 is CATSAGAERYEQYF. As DNA, the CDR3 is TGTGCCACCAGCGCGGGTGCGGAGCGGTACGAGCAGTACTTC. The whole variable domain, remainder taken from reference TRBV15 and TRBJ2-7, is DAMVIQNPRYQVTQFGKPVTLSCSQTLNHNVMYWYQQKSSQAPKLLFHYYDKDFNNEADTPDNFQSRRPNTSFCFLDIRSPGLGDTAMYLCATSAGAERYEQYFGPGTRLTVT.

This sequence joins TRBV29-1 and TRBJ2-3; weak D call: TRBD1 (6 bases). The germline V and J ends were trimmed by 3 bases and 2 bases, with 15 bases remaining between them. Looked up from germline, CDR1 is SQVTM and CDR2 is ANQGSEA. The CDR3 loop spans 15 amino acids. The CDR3 nucleotides are TGCAGCGTTGAGAGAGGACAGATATACACAGATACGCAGTATTTT. It translates to CSVERGQIYTDTQYF.

The V and J genes are TRBV7-2 and TRBJ2-6; D might be TRBD1 (5 bases). V was cut by 5 bases and J by 0 bases, with 17 bases left in between. The germline V gene has CDR1 SGHTA and CDR2 FQGNSA. This CDR3 region has 18 residues. CDR3 coding DNA: TGTGCCAGCAGCCCACCAGGAAAAGACAGCTCTGGGGCCAACGTCCTGACTTTC. Its translation: CASSPPGKDSSGANVLTF.

The chain recombines TRBV28 with TRBJ2-5; tentatively, D is TRBD2 (5 bases). The V and J ends lost 8 bases and 1 base respectively, with 20 bases between them. The CDR3 spans 16 residues. The germline CDR1 and CDR2 sequences are MDHEN and SYDVKM. The CDR3, as DNA: TGTGCCAGCGGTTCCCCGGACGGGGTCTTCCAAGAGACCCAGTACTTC. It yields the protein CASGSPDGVFQETQYF.

This clonotype was detected many times. The V and J genes are TRBV7-9 and TRBJ1-1; 7 nucleotides match TRBD1. This CDR3 has 15 residues. Looked up from germline, CDR1 is SEHNR and CDR2 is FQNEAQ (reference sequence). J gave up 5 bases and V 4 bases, and 10 bases lay outside the gene matches. The chain's CDR3 is CASSSTGRGGTEAFF. DNA for the CDR3: TGTGCCAGCAGCTCGACAGGGCGGGGTGGTACTGAAGCTTTCTTT.

This clonotype was counted a few times. The gene calls are TRBV19 and TRBJ2-2, with 10 bases fitting TRBD2. The trim removed 1 base at V and 2 bases at J, leaving 4 bases unmatched. This CDR3 has 17 amino acids. In germline, CDR1 is LNHDA, CDR2 SQIVND (reference sequence). The CDR3 coding sequence is TGTGCCAGTAGTATAGGGCTAGCGGGGGCCAACACCGGGGAGCTGTTTTTT. It yields the protein CASSIGLAGANTGELFF.

Turning to this clonotype: A much larger clone differs from this one at a single base, so this may be a read error. No conserved phenylalanine or tryptophan ends this CDR3, so it is likely a read error. The chain joins TRBV19 to TRBJ2-1; 7 bases line up with TRBD1. J was trimmed by 5 bases and V by 5 bases; bases with no gene match: 15. The germline CDR1 and CDR2 sequences are LNHDA and SQIVND (reference sequence). This CDR3 comprises 17 residues. The CDR3 loop reads CASSDTDRTRSDNEQFL. The DNA of the CDR3 is TGTGCCAGTAGTGATACGGACAGGACCCGCTCAGACAATGAGCAGTTCCTC.

Ten or more counts support this clonotype. The chain couples TRBV30 to TRBJ2-7; D tentatively fits TRBD1 or TRBD2 (5 bases each). Germline loops: CDR1 GTSNPN, CDR2 SVGIG (reference sequence). V lost 5 bases to trimming and J lost 5 bases, with 13 bases between them. The CDR3 totals 12 residues. The CDR3 loop is CAWGTYPNEQYF. In DNA, the CDR3 is TGTGCCTGGGGGACCTACCCGAACGAGCAGTACTTC.

The V and J genes are TRBV7-3 and TRBJ2-2; D not resolved. Between the trimmed V and J ends, which lost 4 bases and 1 base, there was a span of 13 bases. The CDR3 is made up of 16 amino acids. The germline CDR1 and CDR2 sequences are SGHTA and FQGTGA. This CDR3 is CASSSPGAMNTGELFF. CDR3 nucleotides: TGTGCCAGCAGCTCACCAGGAGCCATGAACACCGGGGAGCTGTTTTTT.

This clonotype has ten or more counts. This rearrangement joins TRBV2 to TRBJ2-7; no clear D gene. This CDR3 is built from 12 residues. Germline CDR1 and CDR2: SNHLY and FYNNEI. V dropped 2 bases and J dropped 4 bases, with 6 bases sitting between them. The CDR3 DNA is TGTGCCAGCAGTGAAATGGAGTACGAGCAGTACTTC. Its protein is CASSEMEYEQYF.

The chain is built from TRBV4-1 and TRBJ1-3; D not certain. V was pared by 0 bases and J by 0 bases, with 9 bases between. The V gene's germline CDR1 is MGHRA and CDR2 YSYEKL. This CDR3 comprises 16 residues. The CDR3 region has the DNA TGCGCCAGCAGCCAAGAATGGGGAGGCTCTGGAAACACCATATATTTT. Protein product: CASSQEWGGSGNTIYF.

This clonotype was seen at least ten times. The chain links TRBV3-1 to TRBJ2-5; TRBD2 matches 16 bases. CDR1 and CDR2 (germline): LGHDT, YNNKEL (reference sequence). Losses at the gene ends were 4 bases for V and 13 bases for J; bases not matched to a gene: 6. CDR3 length: 14 amino acids. CDR3 region: CASSLGTSGRDVYF. The CDR3 DNA reads TGTGCCAGCAGCCTCGGGACTAGCGGGAGGGACGTGTACTTC.

This clonotype was counted many times. This chain joins TRBV5-6 and TRBJ2-3; no clear D gene. CDR1 is SGHDT, CDR2 YYEEEE, per germline. The CDR3 consists of 13 residues. Trimming removed 4 bases at V and 1 base at J, with 7 bases between. CDR3 sequence reads: CASSAYGTDTQYF. The DNA of the CDR3 is TGTGCCAGCAGCGCCTACGGCACAGATACGCAGTATTTT.

This clonotype has ten or more counts. J is TRBJ2-3 and V is TRBV2; D could derive from TRBD1 or TRBD2 (6 bases each). This CDR3 spans 15 amino acids. CDR1 and CDR2 from the germline V gene are SNHLY and FYNNEI. V was clipped by 8 bases and J by 6 bases, with 21 bases between them. CDR3 residues: CASHRGHSWDDTQYF. CDR3 in DNA: TGTGCCAGCCACCGGGGGCATAGTTGGGATGATACGCAGTATTTT.

This clonotype was observed many times. The gene calls are TRBV28 and TRBJ2-1; no clear D. Germline V gene sequence: CDR1 MDHEN, CDR2 SYDVKM. V was trimmed by 3 bases and J by 3 bases, leaving 9 bases between them. The CDR3 length is 14 residues. Here the CDR3 DNA reads TGTGCCAGCAGTTTGGCACGGTTCTACAATGAGCAGTTCTTC. Translated, it gives CASSLARFYNEQFF. Together with reference TRBV28 and TRBJ2-1, the CDR3 gives the full variable domain: DVKVTQSSRYLVKRTGEKVFLECVQDMDHENMFWYRQDPGLGLRLIYFSYDVKMKEKGDIPEGYSVSREKKERFSLILESASTNQTSMYLCASSLARFYNEQFFGPGTRLTVL.

There are a few counts of this clonotype. The chain combines TRBV4-1 with TRBJ2-3; 8 nucleotides align to TRBD2. Germline trimming cut 3 bases from V and 0 bases from J; bases unmatched to any gene: 5. This CDR3 comprises 16 residues. CDR1 is MGHRA, CDR2 YSYEKL, per germline. CDR3 loop: CASSQGGGTSTDTQYF. The CDR3, as DNA: TGCGCCAGCAGCCAGGGCGGGGGGACTAGCACAGATACGCAGTATTTT.

This clonotype appeared many times. The chain joins TRBV7-3 to TRBJ2-1, with a possible D match to TRBD2 (7 bases). CDR1 is SGHTA, CDR2 FQGTGA, per germline. CDR3 length: 18 residues. V was trimmed by 4 bases and J by 7 bases, leaving 26 bases between them. The CDR3 loop is CASSSLGRGFRQWNEQFF. The CDR3 region has the DNA TGTGCCAGCAGCTCCCTAGGGAGGGGGTTTAGGCAGTGGAATGAGCAGTTCTTC.

This clonotype has ten or more counts. CDR3 amino acids: CAWKPGQYTEAFF. In nucleotides, the CDR3 is TGTGCCTGGAAACCGGGACAGTACACTGAAGCTTTCTTT. The chain recombines TRBV30 with TRBJ1-1; 7 bases are a match to TRBD1. Germline CDR1 is GTSNPN and CDR2 is SVGIG (reference sequence). The CDR3 spans 13 residues. The ends lost 4 bases at V and 3 bases at J; junction bases unmatched: 5.

This clonotype was detected ten times or more. The gene calls are TRBV7-8 and TRBJ2-7; 8 nucleotides line up with TRBD2. CDR3 length: 13 residues. The germline gives CDR1 SGHVS, CDR2 FQNEAQ. After removal of 7 bases from V and 7 bases from J, the junction contained 9 bases not matched to a gene. The CDR3: CASIKAGVGEQYF. The CDR3 DNA sequence: TGTGCCAGCATCAAAGCGGGAGTCGGAGAGCAGTACTTC.

The chain carries TRBV7-8 and TRBJ1-4; 9 bases agree with TRBD1. CDR3 size: 18 residues. The germline V gene encodes CDR1 SGHVS and CDR2 FQNEAQ. Germline trimming cut 5 bases from V and 1 base from J; bases unmatched to any gene: 11. Here the CDR3 DNA reads TGTGCCAGCAGCGGACAGGGGAAATTTAGTCGAACTAATGAAAAACTGTTTTTT. It codes for CASSGQGKFSRTNEKLFF.

The chain has TRBV19 and TRBJ1-3; tentatively, D is TRBD1 (6 bases). The CDR3 is made up of 16 amino acids. V lost 2 bases, J lost 6 bases, and 17 bases lay in between. CDR1 LNHDA and CDR2 SQIVND come from the germline V gene (reference sequence). CDR3 DNA sequence: TGTGCCAGTAGTATATCTACGGGGGGCACTCAAAACACCATATATTTT. It is translated as CASSISTGGTQNTIYF.

The table lists this clonotype with a few counts. The genes are TRBV24-1 and TRBJ2-7, with D tentatively TRBD2 (6 bases). This CDR3 has 15 amino acids. V lost 9 bases, J lost 3 bases, and 20 bases lay in between. In germline, CDR1 is KGHDR, CDR2 SFDVKD. CDR3 DNA: TGTGCCACCGGGGGGAGTGGGCACCAGCTCTACGAGCAGTACTTC. Protein sequence: CATGGSGHQLYEQYF.

In this sample, this clonotype turned up many times. This sequence joins TRBV5-6 and TRBJ1-4; D possibly corresponds to TRBD1 (6 bases). Germline V gene data show CDR1 as SGHDT and CDR2 as YYEEEE. The CDR3 contains 15 residues. V lost 0 bases, J lost 3 bases, and 9 bases lay in between. CDR3 residues: CASSLGGLPNEKLFF. The CDR3, as DNA: TGTGCCAGCAGCTTGGGGGGGCTTCCTAATGAAAAACTGTTTTTT. Full variable domain (outside the CDR3, taken from reference TRBV5-6 and TRBJ1-4): DAGVTQSPTHLIKTRGQQVTLRCSPKSGHDTVSWYQQALGQGPQFIFQYYEEEERQRGNFPDRFSGHQFPNYSSELNVNALLLGDSALYLCASSLGGLPNEKLFFGSGTQLSVL.

This clonotype came up many times. The rearrangement joins TRBV30 to TRBJ2-7, with 10 bases that match TRBD1. CDR3 size: 12 residues. The germline gives CDR1 GTSNPN, CDR2 SVGIG (reference sequence). With V trimmed by 5 bases and J by 3 bases, 1 base remained unmatched. CDR3 DNA: TGTGCCTGGGGACAGGGGGGCTACGAGCAGTACTTC. It translates to CAWGQGGYEQYF.

This clonotype was observed at least ten times. This chain links TRBV9 with TRBJ2-3; D uncertain. The V gene lost 0 bases and the J gene lost 1 base, with 6 bases spanning the gap. This CDR3 is built from 14 residues. CDR1 SGDLS and CDR2 YYNGEE come from the germline V gene. The CDR3 here is CASSVVYGTDTQYF. The CDR3 coding sequence is TGTGCCAGCAGCGTAGTCTACGGCACAGATACGCAGTATTTT.

At least ten counts were recorded for this clonotype. In nucleotides, the CDR3 is TGTGCCAGCAGTTTGGAAATTCTGGGCAGGCTAAATGAGCAGTTCTTC. Its translation: CASSLEILGRLNEQFF. The chain employs TRBV12-3 or TRBV12-4 and TRBJ2-1; D uncertain. This CDR3 contains 16 residues. V lost 3 bases and J 7 bases, leaving 19 bases between the germline ends.

This clonotype showed up many times. The chain has TRBV4-2 and TRBJ2-5; 7 positions agree with TRBD2. The CDR3 contains 15 residues. The germline V gene has CDR1 LGHNA and CDR2 YNFKEQ. V dropped 0 bases and J dropped 9; count of bases not matched to a gene: 10. The chain's CDR3 is CASSQDMGGVEPQYF. CDR3 nucleotide sequence: TGTGCCAGCAGCCAAGATATGGGGGGGGTCGAGCCCCAGTACTTC.

This clonotype has ten or more counts. J is TRBJ2-7 and V is TRBV5-6, with D perhaps matching TRBD1 or TRBD2 (5 bases each). Germline V gives CDR1 SGHDT, CDR2 YYEEEE. V lost 4 bases, J lost 6 bases, and 11 bases lay in between. This CDR3 is built from 12 residues. This CDR3 is CASSEGTGEQYF. DNA for the CDR3: TGTGCCAGCAGCGAAGGGACGGGCGAGCAGTACTTC.

This clonotype was picked up many times. This chain connects TRBV12-3 or TRBV12-4 to TRBJ1-1; TRBD1 matches 7 bases. V shed 5 bases, J shed 8 bases, and the junction held 5 bases outside the gene matches. This CDR3 is built from 12 residues. As DNA, the CDR3 is TGTGCCAGCAGTAAATTCAGGGGGGAAGCTTTCTTT. Protein product: CASSKFRGEAFF.

Many counts were recorded for this clonotype. This rearrangement joins TRBV5-1 to TRBJ1-3; D unclear. V was shortened by 4 bases and J by 0 bases, with 11 bases between the two germline ends. CDR3 length: 15 residues. Germline loops: CDR1 SGHRS, CDR2 YFSETQ. CDR3 sequence: CASSDQTLSGNTIYF. The DNA of the CDR3 is TGCGCCAGCAGCGACCAGACCCTCTCTGGAAACACCATATATTTT.

The chain is built from TRBV7-9 and TRBJ1-2, with D tentatively TRBD1 (6 bases). V was pared by 3 bases and J by 5 bases, with 13 bases between. This CDR3 comprises 14 residues. The germline V gene has CDR1 SEHNR and CDR2 FQNEAQ (reference sequence). This chain's CDR3 is CASSLAGEGYGYTF. CDR3 nucleotides: TGTGCCAGCAGCTTGGCAGGGGAGGGGTATGGCTACACCTTC.